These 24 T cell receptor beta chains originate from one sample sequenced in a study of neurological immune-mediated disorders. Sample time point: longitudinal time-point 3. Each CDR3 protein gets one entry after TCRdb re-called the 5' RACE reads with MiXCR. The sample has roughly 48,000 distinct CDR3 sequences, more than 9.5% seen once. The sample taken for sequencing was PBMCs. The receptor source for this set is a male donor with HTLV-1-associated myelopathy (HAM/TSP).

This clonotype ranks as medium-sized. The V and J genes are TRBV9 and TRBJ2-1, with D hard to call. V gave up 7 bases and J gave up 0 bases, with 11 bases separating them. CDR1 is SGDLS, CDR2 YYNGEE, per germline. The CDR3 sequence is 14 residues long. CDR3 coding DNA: TGTGCCAGCCGAGCCATTAGCTCCTACAATGAGCAGTTCTTC. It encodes CASRAISSYNEQFF.

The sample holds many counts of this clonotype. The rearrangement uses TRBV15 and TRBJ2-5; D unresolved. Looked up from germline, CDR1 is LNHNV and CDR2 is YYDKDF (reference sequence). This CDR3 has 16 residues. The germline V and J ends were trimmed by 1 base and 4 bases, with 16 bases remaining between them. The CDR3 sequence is CATSRGTDPLRETQYF. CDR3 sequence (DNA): TGTGCCACCAGCAGAGGTACAGACCCACTCCGAGAGACCCAGTACTTC.

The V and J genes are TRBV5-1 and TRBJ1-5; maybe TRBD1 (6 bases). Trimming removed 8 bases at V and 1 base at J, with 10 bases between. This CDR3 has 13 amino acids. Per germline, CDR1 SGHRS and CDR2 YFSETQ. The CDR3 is CASRQESNQPQHF. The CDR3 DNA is TGCGCCAGTCGACAGGAGAGCAATCAGCCCCAGCATTTT.

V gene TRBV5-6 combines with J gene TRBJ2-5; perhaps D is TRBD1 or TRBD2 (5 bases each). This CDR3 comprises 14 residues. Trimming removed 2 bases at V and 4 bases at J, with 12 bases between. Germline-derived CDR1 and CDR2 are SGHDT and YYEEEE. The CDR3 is CASSLRGSGETQYF. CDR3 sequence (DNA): TGTGCCAGCAGCTTAAGGGGAAGCGGAGAGACCCAGTACTTC.

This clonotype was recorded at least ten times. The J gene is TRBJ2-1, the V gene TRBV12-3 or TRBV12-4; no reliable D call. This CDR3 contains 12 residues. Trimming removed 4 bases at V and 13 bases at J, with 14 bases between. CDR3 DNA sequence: TGTGCCAGCAGTTCCCCCATCGGCAGCCAGTTCTTC. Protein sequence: CASSSPIGSQFF.

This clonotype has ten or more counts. The CDR3 protein is CASSLQGYQETQYF. The CDR3 nucleotides are TGCGCCAGCAGCTTACAGGGGTACCAAGAGACCCAGTACTTC. This chain links TRBV5-1 with TRBJ2-5; 7 bases agree with TRBD1. The V gene's germline CDR1 is SGHRS and CDR2 YFSETQ. J gave up 0 bases and V 2 bases, and 1 base lay outside the gene matches. CDR3 size: 14 residues.

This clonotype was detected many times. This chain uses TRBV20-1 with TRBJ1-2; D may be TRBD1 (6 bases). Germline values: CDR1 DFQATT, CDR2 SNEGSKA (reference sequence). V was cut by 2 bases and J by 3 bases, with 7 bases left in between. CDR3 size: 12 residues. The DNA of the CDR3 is TGCAGTGCTAGAAACAGGGACTATGGCTACACCTTC. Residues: CSARNRDYGYTF.

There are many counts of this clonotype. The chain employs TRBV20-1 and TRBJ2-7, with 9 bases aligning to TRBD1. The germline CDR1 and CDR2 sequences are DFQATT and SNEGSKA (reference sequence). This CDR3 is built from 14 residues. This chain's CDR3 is CRAEFGTGFYEQYF. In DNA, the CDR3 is TGCAGGGCCGAATTCGGGACAGGGTTTTACGAGCAGTACTTC.

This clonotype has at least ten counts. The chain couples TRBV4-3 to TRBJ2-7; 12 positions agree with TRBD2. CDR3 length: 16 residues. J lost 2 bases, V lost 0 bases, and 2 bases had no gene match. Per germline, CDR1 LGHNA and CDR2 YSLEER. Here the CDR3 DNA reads TGCGCCAGCAGCCAAGAAGGACTAGCGGGAACCTACGAGCAGTACTTC. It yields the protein CASSQEGLAGTYEQYF.

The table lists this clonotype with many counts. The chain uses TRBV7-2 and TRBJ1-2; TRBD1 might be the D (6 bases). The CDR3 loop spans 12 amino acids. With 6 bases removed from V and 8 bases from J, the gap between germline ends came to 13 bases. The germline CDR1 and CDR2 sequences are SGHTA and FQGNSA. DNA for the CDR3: TGTGCCAGCAGTTCAAAAAGGGGGGGCTACACCTTC. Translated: CASSSKRGGYTF.

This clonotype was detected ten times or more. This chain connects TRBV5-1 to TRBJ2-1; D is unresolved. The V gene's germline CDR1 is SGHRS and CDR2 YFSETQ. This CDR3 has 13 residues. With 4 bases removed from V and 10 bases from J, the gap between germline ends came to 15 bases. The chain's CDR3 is CASSPTITREQFF. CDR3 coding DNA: TGCGCCAGCAGCCCCACAATCACCAGGGAGCAGTTCTTC.

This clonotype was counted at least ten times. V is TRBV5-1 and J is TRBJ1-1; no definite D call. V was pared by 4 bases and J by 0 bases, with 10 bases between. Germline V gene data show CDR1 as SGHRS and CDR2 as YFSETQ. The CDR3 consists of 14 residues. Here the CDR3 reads CASSPDPLNTEAFF. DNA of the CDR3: TGCGCCAGCAGCCCCGACCCATTGAACACTGAAGCTTTCTTT.

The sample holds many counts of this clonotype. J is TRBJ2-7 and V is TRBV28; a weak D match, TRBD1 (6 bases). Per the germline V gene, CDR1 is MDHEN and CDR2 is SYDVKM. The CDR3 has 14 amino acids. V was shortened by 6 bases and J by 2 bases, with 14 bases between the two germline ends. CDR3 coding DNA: TGTGCCAGCAGAGAACAGGGCTCCCCCTACGAGCAGTACTTC. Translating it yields CASREQGSPYEQYF. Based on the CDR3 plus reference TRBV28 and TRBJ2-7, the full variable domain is DVKVTQSSRYLVKRTGEKVFLECVQDMDHENMFWYRQDPGLGLRLIYFSYDVKMKEKGDIPEGYSVSREKKERFSLILESASTNQTSMYLCASREQGSPYEQYFGPGTRLTVT.

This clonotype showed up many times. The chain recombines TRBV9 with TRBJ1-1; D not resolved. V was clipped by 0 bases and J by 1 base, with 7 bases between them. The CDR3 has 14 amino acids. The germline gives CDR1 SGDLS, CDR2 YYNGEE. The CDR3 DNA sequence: TGTGCCAGCAGCGTAGGACATGCGAACACTGAAGCTTTCTTT. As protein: CASSVGHANTEAFF. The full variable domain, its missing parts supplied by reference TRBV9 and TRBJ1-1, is DSGVTQTPKHLITATGQRVTLRCSPRSGDLSVYWYQQSLDQGLQFLIQYYNGEERAKGNILERFSAQQFPDLHSELNLSSLELGDSALYFCASSVGHANTEAFFGQGTRLTVV.

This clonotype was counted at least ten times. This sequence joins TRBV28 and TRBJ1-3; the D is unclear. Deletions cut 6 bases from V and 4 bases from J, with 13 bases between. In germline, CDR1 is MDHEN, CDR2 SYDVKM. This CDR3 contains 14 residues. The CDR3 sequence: CASSPAGGGNTIYF. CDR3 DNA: TGTGCCAGCAGCCCGGCAGGCGGGGGAAACACCATATATTTT.

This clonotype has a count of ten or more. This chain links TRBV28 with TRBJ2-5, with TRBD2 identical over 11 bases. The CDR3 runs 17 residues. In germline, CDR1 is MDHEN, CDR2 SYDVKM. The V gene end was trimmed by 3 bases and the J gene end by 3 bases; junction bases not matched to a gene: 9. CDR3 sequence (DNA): TGTGCCAGCAGTTTCGGGGTAGCGGGGGGGCCCGAAGAGACCCAGTACTTC. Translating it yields CASSFGVAGGPEETQYF.

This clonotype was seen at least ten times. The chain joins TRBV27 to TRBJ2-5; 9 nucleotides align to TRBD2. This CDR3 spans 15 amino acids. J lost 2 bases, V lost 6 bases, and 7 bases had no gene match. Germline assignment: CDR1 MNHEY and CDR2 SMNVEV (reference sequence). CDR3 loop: CASSRASGAQETQYF. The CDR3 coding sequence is TGTGCCAGCAGCCGGGCTAGCGGGGCACAAGAGACCCAGTACTTC.

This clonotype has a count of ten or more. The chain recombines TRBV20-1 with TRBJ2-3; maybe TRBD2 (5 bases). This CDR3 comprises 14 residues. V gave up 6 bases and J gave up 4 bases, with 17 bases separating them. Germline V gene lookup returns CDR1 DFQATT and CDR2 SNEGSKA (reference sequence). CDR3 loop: CSANTGILSDTQYF. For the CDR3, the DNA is TGCAGTGCAAATACCGGGATCCTATCAGATACGCAGTATTTT.

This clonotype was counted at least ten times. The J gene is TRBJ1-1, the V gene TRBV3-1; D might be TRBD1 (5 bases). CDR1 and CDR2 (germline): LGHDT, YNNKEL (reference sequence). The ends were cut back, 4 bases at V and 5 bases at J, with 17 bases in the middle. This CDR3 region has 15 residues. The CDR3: CASSPWDGPGTEAFF. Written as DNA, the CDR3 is TGTGCCAGCAGCCCATGGGACGGCCCGGGGACTGAAGCTTTCTTT.

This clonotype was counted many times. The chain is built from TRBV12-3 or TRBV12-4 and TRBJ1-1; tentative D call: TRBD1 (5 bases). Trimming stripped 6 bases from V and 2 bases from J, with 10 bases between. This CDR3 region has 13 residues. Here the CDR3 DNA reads TGTGCCAGCAGGGTGACAGAAAACACTGAAGCTTTCTTT. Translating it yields CASRVTENTEAFF.

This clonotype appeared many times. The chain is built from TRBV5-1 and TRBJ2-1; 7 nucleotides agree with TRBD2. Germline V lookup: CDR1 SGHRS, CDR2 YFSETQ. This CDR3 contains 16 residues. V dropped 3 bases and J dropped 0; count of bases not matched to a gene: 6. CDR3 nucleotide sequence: TGCGCCAGCAGCTCAAGCGGGGTGAGCTCCTACAATGAGCAGTTCTTC. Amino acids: CASSSSGVSSYNEQFF.

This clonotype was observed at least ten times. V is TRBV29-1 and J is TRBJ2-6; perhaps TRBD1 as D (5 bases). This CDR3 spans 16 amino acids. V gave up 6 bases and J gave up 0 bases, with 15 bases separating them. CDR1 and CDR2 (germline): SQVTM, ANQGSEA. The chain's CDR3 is CSVLQVLTSGANVLTF. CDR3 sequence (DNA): TGCAGCGTACTACAGGTGTTGACCTCTGGGGCCAACGTCCTGACTTTC.

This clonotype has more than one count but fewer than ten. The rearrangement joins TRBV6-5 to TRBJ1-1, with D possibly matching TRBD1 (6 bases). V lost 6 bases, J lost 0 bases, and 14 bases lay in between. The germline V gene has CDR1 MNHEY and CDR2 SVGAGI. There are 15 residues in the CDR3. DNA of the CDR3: TGTGCCAGCAGCTTCCGACAGGAGATGAACACTGAAGCTTTCTTT. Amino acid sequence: CASSFRQEMNTEAFF.

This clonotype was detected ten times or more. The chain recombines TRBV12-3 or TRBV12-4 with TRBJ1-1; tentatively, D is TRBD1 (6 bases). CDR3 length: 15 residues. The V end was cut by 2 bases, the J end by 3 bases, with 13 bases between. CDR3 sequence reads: CASSLLSQGHTEAFF. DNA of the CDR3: TGTGCCAGCAGTTTACTTTCACAGGGACACACTGAAGCTTTCTTT.